What follows describes a single T cell receptor beta chain. Its antigen is currently unknown. This specimen belongs to a study of shared clonotypes between healthy human individuals. The study, taken as a whole, reports: Represented diversity, genetic and exposure-history alike, was limited by few donors. Non-shared clonotypes showed lower generation probabilities than clonotypes common to all four donors.

V gave up 6 bases and J gave up 1 base, with 12 bases separating them. Germline V gene sequence: CDR1 SGHVS, CDR2 FQNEAQ. The CDR3 consists of 14 residues. CD45RO-negative, CCR7-selected cells formed the naive CD8 fraction, which excluded terminally differentiated effector memory CD45RA+ cells. There were only Caucasian adults among the donors, and all lived in Nashville, Tennessee. Evenly divided among several immunoSEQ plates was the genomic DNA of each subset. The assay was immunoSEQ multiplex PCR, and TCRdb's table has in-frame clones only and misses some. The sample includes about 820,000 clones, about 92% of them seen just once.

Sequenced input: naive CD8+ T cells sorted from blood. This TCR derives from a man aged 30-40 years in good health. The V gene is TRBV7-8, the J gene TRBJ1-1, with D tentatively TRBD1 (5 bases). This CDR3 reads CASRPGLSNTEAFF. The CDR3 bases are TGTGCCAGCAGGCCGGGACTGTCGAACACTGAAGCTTTCTTT.